The TCR beta chain described here comes from a study of regulatory T cells in long-lasting Graves disease. This clonotype was counted at least ten times. Specified time point: newly diagnosed GD, antithyroid drugs for less than 3 months. The TCR library was prepared using RNA isolated from PBMCs. Per American Thyroid Association guidelines, Graves' disease was diagnosed. The ends lost 5 bases at V and 11 bases at J; junction bases unmatched: 15. The CDR3 covers 16 residues. Looked up from germline, CDR1 is MDHEN and CDR2 is SYDVKM. For TCR beta, libraries came from iRepertoire HTBI primers and Arm-PCR of CDR3 regions. TCRdb independently ran MiXCR on the multiplex PCR reads; one entry per CDR3 protein. In the table there are roughly 430,000 distinct CDR3 sequences, about 17% of which are singletons. This sample also appeared in a second study, on T cells in Graves' hyperthyroidism and ophthalmopathy. That source reports: Every diagnosis used clinical symptoms, serum thyroxine and TRAb, thyroid ultrasound and orbital computed tomography. Also found in blood were most expanded thyroid clonotypes above 0.001.

This receptor was identified in a woman between 25 and 40 years old with Graves disease. The specimen comprised peripheral blood mononuclear cells (PBMCs), sampled at new diagnosis, from a patient treated with antithyroid drugs. The J gene is TRBJ1-6, the V gene TRBV28; 7 positions agree with TRBD1. CDR3 bases: TGTGCCAGCAGTCCGGCCGGGACAGCCTCTAGGGCACCCCTCCACTTT. Amino acid sequence: CASSPAGTASRAPLHF.